The rows below give T cell receptor beta chains drawn from one sample of a study of cytomegalovirus exposure and HLA in healthy donors. Libraries were prepared by immunoSEQ multiplex PCR; TCRdb keeps only in-frame clonotypes and omits some of them. The table shows roughly 63,000 clones, with about 89% occurring only once. The sequenced sample was PBMCs. The receptors originated from a woman between 18 and 30 years old in good health and CMV-seronegative. Both conserved end residues are part of each CDR3. D genes are given only for firm matches. A row's size may be missing; if present it is once, few, many or a size class.

v_gene	j_gene	abundance	d_gene	CDR3nt	CDR3aa
TRBV7-6	TRBJ1-6	once	TRBD1	TGTGCCAGCAGCTTAGGACAGGGGCCGGATTCACCCCTCCACTTT	CASSLGQGPDSPLHF
TRBV2	TRBJ1-5	once	.	TGTGCCAGCAGTGAAGGGCAGTCGAACAATCAGCCCCAGCATTTT	CASSEGQSNNQPQHF
TRBV9	TRBJ2-3	.	TRBD2	TGTGCCAGCAGCGTCTTAGCGGGAGGGGCGGATACGCAGTATTTT	CASSVLAGGADTQYF
TRBV28	TRBJ2-7	.	.	TGTGCCAGCAGTGCCACAGGGTTCTCCTACGAGCAGTACTTC	CASSATGFSYEQYF
TRBV2	TRBJ2-3	.	TRBD2	TGTGCCAGCAGTGAGACTAGCGGGGGTGCAGATACGCAGTATTTT	CASSETSGGADTQYF
TRBV28	TRBJ2-3	.	TRBD1	TGTGCCAGCAGTGAGCTTGGGACAGGATCCCCGGATACGCAGTATTTT	CASSELGTGSPDTQYF
TRBV27	TRBJ2-1	.	TRBD2	TGTGCCAGCAGTTCCCCGGGGAGGTCGGGAGGAGTCTACAATGAGCAGTTCTTC	CASSSPGRSGGVYNEQFF
TRBV6-1	TRBJ1-2	.	.	TGTGCCAGCAGCCTTAGGAGGGAAGGTGGCTACACCTTC	CASSLRREGGYTF
TRBV5-4	TRBJ2-7	.	.	TGTGCCAGCAGCTCCCAGTCTGGTTCCTACGAGCAGTACTTC	CASSSQSGSYEQYF
TRBV10-3	TRBJ2-1	once	.	TGTGCCATCAGCCAAACCACAGGGTTCTCCTACAATGAGCAGTTCTTC	CAISQTTGFSYNEQFF
TRBV7-9	TRBJ2-3	.	.	TGTGCCGGGGCTTGGGGGCGTAGAACCACAGATACGCAGTATTTT	CAGAWGRRTTDTQYF
TRBV25-1	TRBJ2-7	.	TRBD1	TGTGCCAGCATTAAGACAGGGGGAAACGAGCAGTACTTC	CASIKTGGNEQYF
TRBV4-2	TRBJ2-5	.	TRBD2	TGTGCCAGCAGCATTTCCCTAGCGGGAAATGAGGGAGAGACCCAGTACTTC	CASSISLAGNEGETQYF
TRBV10-3	TRBJ2-5	.	TRBD2	TGTGCCATCAGTGAAAGGACTAGCGGGGCCCCCGAGACCCAGTACTTC	CAISERTSGAPETQYF
TRBV15	TRBJ2-7	few	.	TGTGCCACCAGCATCCCGGGACTGTCCTACGAGCAGTACTTC	CATSIPGLSYEQYF